A selection of T cell receptor beta chains follows, all from one sample in a study of blood T cell repertoires in COVID-19. Assay used: immunoSEQ multiplex PCR; TCRdb lists only in-frame clones, some missing. The sample lists some 220,000 clones, 75% to 85% occurring once. Sequencing used peripheral blood. All receptors come from a human donor in a cohort sampled during active COVID-19. CDR3s include the opening cysteine and the closing phenylalanine or tryptophan. A D gene is named only where the DNA matches it firmly. Expanded clones get a size class; other rows say once, few or many, or leave the size out.

>TRBJ1-2|12|.|TRBV7-9|once
CASSLQGYGYTF
TGTGCCAGCAGCTTACAGGGATATGGCTACACCTTC
>TRBJ2-1|15|.|TRBV6-2/TRBV6-3|.
CASRYSGGTYNEQFF
TGTGCCAGCAGGTACAGTGGAGGGACCTACAATGAGCAGTTCTTC
>TRBJ2-5|14|.|TRBV18|few
CASSEGGATETQYF
TGTGCCAGCTCAGAGGGCGGCGCGACGGAGACCCAGTACTTC
>TRBJ2-2|19|TRBD2|TRBV10-3|.
CAISESWTSGRRGPGELFF
TGTGCCATCAGTGAGTCGTGGACTAGCGGGAGGAGGGGCCCCGGGGAGCTGTTTTTT
>TRBJ2-3|16|.|TRBV7-2|.
CASSLGPRGTSDTQYF
TGTGCCAGCAGCTTAGGCCCGCGAGGCACCTCAGATACGCAGTATTTT
>TRBJ2-7|13|.|TRBV5-1|.
CASSLDRSYEQYF
TGCGCCAGCAGCTTGGACAGATCCTACGAGCAGTACTTC
>TRBJ2-7|15|TRBD2|TRBV6-2/TRBV6-3|.
CASSYLLAGGYEQYF
TGTGCCAGCAGTTACCTACTAGCGGGGGGATACGAGCAGTACTTC
>TRBJ2-5|15|.|TRBV7-2|.
CASSLGPLGSETQYF
TGTGCCAGCAGCTTAGGGCCACTAGGATCCGAGACCCAGTACTTC
>TRBJ2-1|17|TRBD1|TRBV24-1|.
CATSDSPGQGTYNEQFF
TGTGCCACCAGTGATTCCCCGGGACAGGGAACCTACAATGAGCAGTTCTTC
>TRBJ2-7|14|.|TRBV5-6|.
CASSWRDSSYEQYF
TGTGCCAGCAGCTGGCGGGACAGCTCCTACGAGCAGTACTTC
>TRBJ2-1|15|TRBD2|TRBV5-4|.
CASSLAGDSYNEQFF
TGTGCCAGCAGCCTAGCGGGAGACTCCTACAATGAGCAGTTCTTC
>TRBJ1-5|12|.|TRBV6-6|.
CASSYTDQPQHF
TGTGCCAGCAGTTACACAGATCAGCCCCAGCATTTT
>TRBJ2-7|15|TRBD2|TRBV7-9|.
CASSVSGTSGYEQYF
TGTGCCAGCAGCGTGTCCGGGACTAGCGGCTACGAGCAGTACTTC
>TRBJ1-2|16|TRBD1|TRBV15|once
CATSRDRAGGDGGYTF
TGTGCCACCAGCAGAGATCGGGCAGGGGGAGACGGTGGCTACACCTTC
>TRBJ2-1|14|.|TRBV11-2|.
CASSFRTYYNEQFF
TGTGCCAGCAGCTTCAGGACTTACTACAATGAGCAGTTCTTC
>TRBJ1-2|16|TRBD1|TRBV28|.
CASSASGQGARDGYTF
TGTGCCAGCAGTGCCTCGGGACAGGGGGCGCGGGATGGCTACACCTTC
>TRBJ2-3|15|.|TRBV5-1|.
CASSLLQGGTDTQYF
TGCGCCAGCAGCTTGCTTCAGGGTGGCACAGATACGCAGTATTTT
>TRBJ1-2|12|.|TRBV30|.
CAWSPMDYGYTF
TGTGCCTGGAGTCCTATGGACTATGGCTACACCTTC
>TRBJ1-5|16|.|TRBV19|.
CASSPGYLLVNQPQHF
TGTGCCAGTAGTCCAGGGTATCTTCTGGTTAATCAGCCCCAGCATTTT